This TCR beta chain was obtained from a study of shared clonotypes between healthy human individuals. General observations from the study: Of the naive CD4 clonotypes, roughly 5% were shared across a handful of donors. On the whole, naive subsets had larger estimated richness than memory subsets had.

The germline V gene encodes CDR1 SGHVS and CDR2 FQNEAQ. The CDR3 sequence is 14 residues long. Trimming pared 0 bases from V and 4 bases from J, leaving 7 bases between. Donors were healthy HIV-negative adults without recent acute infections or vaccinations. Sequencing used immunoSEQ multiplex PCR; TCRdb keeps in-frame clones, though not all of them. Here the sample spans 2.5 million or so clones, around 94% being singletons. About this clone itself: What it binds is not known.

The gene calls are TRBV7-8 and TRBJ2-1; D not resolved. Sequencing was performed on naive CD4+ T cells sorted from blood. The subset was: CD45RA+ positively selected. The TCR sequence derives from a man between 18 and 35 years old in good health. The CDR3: CASSLAALYNEQFF. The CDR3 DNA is TGTGCCAGCAGCTTAGCCGCCTTATACAATGAGCAGTTCTTC.